The 11 T cell receptor beta chains given below trace back to one sample, sequenced in a study of T cells in Graves' hyperthyroidism and ophthalmopathy. Researchers amplified the TCR beta CDR3 regions from RNA transcripts. HTBI primers were the set used in a first-round RT-PCR of the TCR CDR3. TCRdb itself ran the multiplex PCR reads through MiXCR, one entry per CDR3 protein. The data contain about 360,000 distinct CDR3 sequences, about 18% of them singletons. The sample comprised blood. The receptors stem from a young woman with Graves' hyperthyroidism.

This clonotype was found a few times. V usage is TRBV5-8 and J usage is TRBJ1-2; no firm D call. Germline V lookup: CDR1 SGHTS, CDR2 YDEGEE. V was trimmed by 2 bases and J by 8 bases, leaving 16 bases between them. The CDR3 is 14 amino acids. The CDR3 nucleotides are TGTGCCAGCAGCTTCCCGGAGCTCTATGGAGGCTACACCTTC. Translated: CASSFPELYGGYTF.

The sample holds many counts of this clonotype. This chain uses TRBV15 with TRBJ1-1; D is undetermined. V was clipped by 3 bases and J by 1 base, with 6 bases between them. CDR1 is LNHNV and CDR2 is YYDKDF in the germline V gene (reference sequence). The CDR3 consists of 13 residues. The CDR3: CATSRAKNTEAFF. The DNA for the CDR3 is TGTGCCACCAGCAGGGCAAAGAACACTGAAGCTTTCTTT.

Comment on this clonotype: This may be a read error, as it is one base from a much larger clone. The genes are TRBV12-3 or TRBV12-4 and TRBJ2-5; D perhaps matches TRBD2 (5 bases). This CDR3 contains 14 residues. The CDR3 is CASSFLRGLETKYF. CDR3 DNA: TGTGCCAGCAGTTTCCTGAGAGGGTTAGAGACCAAGTACTTC.

The rearrangement uses TRBV12-3 or TRBV12-4 and TRBJ2-7; D possibly corresponds to TRBD2 (6 bases). The CDR3 sequence is 13 residues long. Between the trimmed V and J ends, which lost 1 base and 8 bases, there was a span of 12 bases. CDR3 nucleotide sequence: TGTGCCAGCAGTTTAGAATCGGGGGTGAAGCAGTACTTC. This encodes CASSLESGVKQYF.

The J gene is TRBJ2-7, the V gene TRBV6-1; D is uncertain. The ends were cut back, 6 bases at V and 3 bases at J, with 15 bases in the middle. The germline V gene encodes CDR1 MNHNS and CDR2 SASEGT. The CDR3 contains 14 residues. The CDR3 bases are TGTGCCAGCAGGGATAGGTACCGAGACTACGAGCAGTACTTC. Protein sequence: CASRDRYRDYEQYF.

This clonotype was recorded many times. The chain joins TRBV15 to TRBJ1-3; 11 bases line up with TRBD1. This CDR3 has 19 amino acids. V was pared by 7 bases and J by 0 bases, with 14 bases of the junction left unmatched. Germline V gene sequence: CDR1 LNHNV, CDR2 YYDKDF (reference sequence). This CDR3 is CATMRSRTGGSSSGNTIYF. The DNA of the CDR3 is TGTGCCACCATGAGATCAAGGACAGGGGGCTCGAGCTCTGGAAACACCATATATTTT.

Regarding this clonotype: One junction end does not reproduce the germline sequence, and a read error may be involved. The chain recombines TRBV2 with TRBJ1-5; D may be TRBD1 (6 bases). The CDR3 contains 14 residues. The germline gives CDR1 SNHLY, CDR2 FYNNEI. CDR3 in DNA: TGTGCCAGCGGTGATGGGGGCGGCAATCAGCCCCAGCATTTT. It translates to CASGDGGGNQPQHF.

This clonotype was detected many times. The V and J genes are TRBV20-1 and TRBJ1-1; the D is unclear. The CDR3 covers 12 residues. V was shortened by 4 bases and J by 7 bases, with 13 bases between the two germline ends. Germline V lookup: CDR1 DFQATT, CDR2 SNEGSKA (reference sequence). CDR3 in DNA: TGCAGTGCTAACAACCCACCCGGTGAAGCTTTCTTT. Translating gives CSANNPPGEAFF.

This clonotype showed up many times. The chain employs TRBV7-8 and TRBJ1-1, with a tentative D call TRBD1 (6 bases). CDR1 is SGHVS and CDR2 is FQNEAQ in the germline V gene. This CDR3 comprises 15 residues. The V and J ends lost 5 bases and 0 bases respectively, with 13 bases between them. This chain's CDR3 is CASSLGGHLNTEAFF. CDR3 bases: TGTGCCAGCAGCCTGGGGGGACATTTGAACACTGAAGCTTTCTTT.

This clonotype appeared many times. The chain couples TRBV24-1 to TRBJ2-7; D call uncertain. This CDR3 is built from 13 residues. V lost 4 bases to trimming and J lost 6 bases, with 12 bases between them. CDR1 is KGHDR and CDR2 is SFDVKD in the germline V gene. CDR3 bases: TGTGCCACCAGTGACAGCTCTCTTGGCGAGCAGTACTTC. This translates into CATSDSSLGEQYF.

The sample holds many counts of this clonotype. The DNA of the CDR3 is TGTGCCAGCAGTTTCTCGGACTCTGGAAACACCATATATTTT. Its translation: CASSFSDSGNTIYF. The gene calls are TRBV6-5 and TRBJ1-3; D is uncertain. CDR3 length equals 14 residues. V gave up 4 bases and J gave up 0 bases, with 7 bases separating them. The germline gives CDR1 MNHEY, CDR2 SVGAGI.